One and the same sample provided the 30 T cell receptor beta chains below, sequenced in a study of breast tumors, draining lymph nodes, adjacent tissues. TCRdb recomputed calls from the multiplex PCR reads with MiXCR, one row per CDR3 protein. The sample lists about 130,000 distinct CDR3 sequences; roughly 21% were seen once. Breast cancer patients provided tissue from their axillary draining lymph nodes. Material: axillary lymph node tissue. These receptors came from a female donor with breast cancer. Some clones in this sample may be carry-over from other donors' samples.

The V and J genes are TRBV11-2 and TRBJ2-1; 11 bases agree with TRBD2. With V trimmed by 1 base and J by 4 bases, 3 bases remained unmatched. This CDR3 is built from 16 residues. Germline lookup yields CDR1 SGHAT and CDR2 FQNNGV. The CDR3 loop reads CASSLGLAGMYNEQFF. The CDR3 nucleotides are TGTGCCAGCAGCTTAGGACTAGCGGGGATGTACAATGAGCAGTTCTTC. The full variable domain, its missing parts supplied by reference TRBV11-2 and TRBJ2-1, is EAGVAQSPRYKIIEKRQSVAFWCNPISGHATLYWYQQILGQGPKLLIQFQNNGVVDDSQLPKDRFSAERLKGVDSTLKIQPAKLEDSAVYLCASSLGLAGMYNEQFFGPGTRLTVL.

Of note for this clonotype: Since a much larger clone is just one base distant, this may be a read error. The J gene is TRBJ1-6, the V gene TRBV3-1; TRBD1 matches 9 bases. The V and J ends lost 5 bases and 9 bases, in that order; junction bases with no gene match: 5. The CDR3 runs 14 residues. Germline V gene data show CDR1 as LGHDT and CDR2 as YNNKEL (reference sequence). Here the CDR3 DNA reads TGTGCCAGCAGCGACAGGGGGGGAAGTTCACCCCTCCACTTT. This gives the protein CASSDRGGSSPLHF.

In its sample, this clonotype was seen many times. The V and J genes are TRBV4-1 and TRBJ1-4; the D is unclear. The CDR3 is made up of 12 amino acids. V gave up 3 bases and J gave up 11 bases, with 10 bases separating them. Germline V gene sequence: CDR1 MGHRA, CDR2 YSYEKL. CDR3 DNA: TGCGCCAGCAGCCACTCCGATGTCAAACTGTTTTTT. It translates to CASSHSDVKLFF.

This clonotype appeared many times. The chain has TRBV24-1 and TRBJ2-2; 9 bases are shared with TRBD1. Germline CDR1 reads KGHDR; CDR2 reads SFDVKD. CDR3 length: 14 residues. J gave up 8 bases and V 9 bases, and 9 bases lay outside the gene matches. DNA for the CDR3: TGTGCCACCGGCCTCCGGACAGGGGAGGGGGAGCTGTTTTTT. As protein: CATGLRTGEGELFF.

The chain is built from TRBV20-1 and TRBJ2-6; possible D gene TRBD1, 5 bases. The ends were cut back, 5 bases at V and 1 base at J, with 21 bases in the middle. The CDR3 has 18 amino acids. The V gene's germline CDR1 is DFQATT and CDR2 SNEGSKA (reference sequence). The CDR3 reads CSARRFRQPSSGANVLTF. CDR3 sequence (DNA): TGCAGTGCTCGCCGGTTCCGACAGCCCTCTTCTGGGGCCAACGTCCTGACTTTC.

This clonotype was picked up many times. V is TRBV4-1 and J is TRBJ2-7, with 7 bases lining up with TRBD2. The length of the CDR3 is 15 residues. From germline, CDR1 is MGHRA and CDR2 YSYEKL. The V segment lost 0 bases and the J segment 2 bases; nucleotides outside the gene matches: 4. Here the CDR3 reads CASSQDRDYTYEQYF. The CDR3 DNA reads as TGCGCCAGCAGCCAAGATCGGGACTATACCTACGAGCAGTACTTC.

The V gene is TRBV4-1, the J gene TRBJ1-4, with D possibly being TRBD1 (5 bases). V was clipped by 4 bases and J by 4 bases, with 13 bases between them. Germline V gene data show CDR1 as MGHRA and CDR2 as YSYEKL. The CDR3 loop spans 15 amino acids. As DNA, the CDR3 is TGCGCCAGCAGCCCCGGGACCCTCCTTAATGAAAAACTGTTTTTT. It encodes CASSPGTLLNEKLFF.

This chain links TRBV19 with TRBJ1-4, with 7 bases fitting TRBD1. This CDR3 has 16 residues. V shed 3 bases, J shed 8 bases, and the junction held 12 bases outside the gene matches. Germline V gene sequence: CDR1 LNHDA, CDR2 SQIVND (reference sequence). The CDR3 coding sequence is TGTGCCAGTAGTATGGGACAACCCACAGGGGAGGAAAAACTGTTTTTT. Translation: CASSMGQPTGEEKLFF.

As for this clonotype: A much larger clonotype is one base distant, so this may be a read error. The conserved phenylalanine or tryptophan is not found at the CDR3 terminus, so this likely reflects a read error. This chain links TRBV11-3 with TRBJ2-5, with D hard to call. Trimming took off 6 bases at V and 7 bases at J, with 15 bases between the two ends. The CDR3 covers 13 residues. In germline, CDR1 is SGHNT, CDR2 YENEEA. This chain's CDR3 is CASSPDQRGTQYS. The CDR3, as DNA: TGTGCCAGCAGTCCGGACCAACGAGGGACCCAGTACTCC.

This clonotype was counted a single time. A much bigger clone sits one base away, suggesting this may be a read error. The chain is built from TRBV5-6 and TRBJ2-7; 13 bases align to TRBD2. The CDR3 is 16 amino acids. Germline CDR1 SGHDT, CDR2 YYEEEE. Trimming cost V 1 base and J 4 bases; bases outside gene matches: 5. DNA for the CDR3: TGTGCCAGCAGCTTGACTAGCGGGAGGGCCGCGTACGAGCAGTACTTC. It codes for CASSLTSGRAAYEQYF.

The sample holds many counts of this clonotype. This rearrangement joins TRBV6-5 to TRBJ2-1, with 13 nucleotides matching TRBD2. Looked up from germline, CDR1 is MNHEY and CDR2 is SVGAGI. The CDR3 extends over 17 amino acids. Unmatched junction bases numbered 11, after V lost 6 bases and J lost 6 bases. CDR3 coding DNA: TGTGCCAGCAGGGGGACTAGCGGGGCAAAAGAGTTCAATGAGCAGTTCTTC. This codes for CASRGTSGAKEFNEQFF.

This clonotype has a count of ten or more. This sequence joins TRBV2 and TRBJ1-6; TRBD1 matches 9 bases. Germline CDR1 and CDR2: SNHLY and FYNNEI. V lost 5 bases and J lost 9; bases outside the gene matches: 11. The CDR3 has 16 residues. This CDR3 reads CASSQGGTGLGSPLHF. For the CDR3, the DNA is TGTGCCAGCAGTCAAGGCGGGACAGGGTTGGGTTCACCCCTCCACTTT. Full variable domain (rest looked up from reference TRBV2 and TRBJ1-6): EPEVTQTPSHQVTQMGQEVILRCVPISNHLYFYWYRQILGQKVEFLVSFYNNEISEKSEIFDDQFSVERPDGSNFTLKIRSTKLEDSAMYFCASSQGGTGLGSPLHFGNGTRLTVT.

At least ten counts were recorded for this clonotype. The gene calls are TRBV7-3 and TRBJ2-2; D is unresolved. This CDR3 has 14 residues. CDR1 SGHTA and CDR2 FQGTGA come from the germline V gene. V was cut by 1 base and J by 1 base, with 4 bases left in between. The chain's CDR3 is CASSLNLNTGELFF. The CDR3 nucleotides are TGTGCCAGCAGCTTAAATCTGAACACCGGGGAGCTGTTTTTT.

This clonotype was recorded at least ten times. The rearrangement links TRBV6-5 to TRBJ2-5; 8 nucleotides match TRBD1. Germline trimming cut 7 bases from V and 4 bases from J; bases unmatched to any gene: 8. Germline CDR1 MNHEY, CDR2 SVGAGI. There are 14 residues in the CDR3. For the CDR3, the DNA is TGTGCCAGCAAATGGGGACAGGTGTCAGAGACCCAGTACTTC. This translates into CASKWGQVSETQYF.

This clonotype was recorded many times. The chain links TRBV3-1 to TRBJ2-7, with D tentatively TRBD1 (6 bases). The V and J ends lost 6 bases and 2 bases respectively, with 17 bases between them. The CDR3 is 15 residues long. Germline lookup yields CDR1 LGHDT and CDR2 YNNKEL (reference sequence). The CDR3 reads CASSPPGHLTYEQYF. The DNA of the CDR3 is TGTGCCAGCAGTCCTCCGGGACACCTAACCTACGAGCAGTACTTC.

Many counts were recorded for this clonotype. This chain links TRBV29-1 with TRBJ1-5, with TRBD1 matching 9 bases. The germline CDR1 and CDR2 sequences are SQVTM and ANQGSEA. V lost 7 bases to trimming and J lost 2 bases; unmatched junction nucleotides: 9. The CDR3 extends over 15 amino acids. CDR3: CSALTGGEGNQPQHF. CDR3 DNA sequence: TGCAGCGCCCTAACAGGGGGCGAGGGCAATCAGCCCCAGCATTTT. Looking up the rest from reference TRBV29-1 and TRBJ1-5 gives the full variable domain: SAVISQKPSRDICQRGTSLTIQCQVDSQVTMMFWYRQQPGQSLTLIATANQGSEATYESGFVIDKFPISRPNLTFSTLTVSNMSPEDSSIYLCSALTGGEGNQPQHFGDGTRLSIL.

This clonotype was detected many times. The rearrangement uses TRBV7-8 and TRBJ2-5; 7 bases agree with TRBD2. V was clipped by 1 base and J by 5 bases; unmatched bases: 7. Germline values: CDR1 SGHVS, CDR2 FQNEAQ. The CDR3 is 15 amino acids. The CDR3 DNA is TGTGCCAGCAGCTTAGGAGCGGGGATAGGGGAGACCCAGTACTTC. Protein product: CASSLGAGIGETQYF. Full variable domain (missing parts from reference TRBV7-8 and TRBJ2-5): GAGVSQSPRYKVAKRGQDVALRCDPISGHVSLFWYQQALGQGPEFLTYFQNEAQLDKSGLPSDRFFAERPEGSVSTLKIQRTQQEDSAVYLCASSLGAGIGETQYFGPGTRLLVL.

This clonotype was counted at least ten times. This chain joins TRBV19 and TRBJ2-7, with unresolved D. The CDR3 sequence is 13 residues long. V lost 3 bases and J lost 4, with 10 bases in between. Germline assignment: CDR1 LNHDA and CDR2 SQIVND (reference sequence). This chain's CDR3 is CASSMSPIYEQYF. CDR3 sequence (DNA): TGTGCCAGTAGTATGTCTCCGATATACGAGCAGTACTTC.

In the case of this clonotype: Possible read error: a much larger clone is one base away. The V and J genes are TRBV5-4 and TRBJ2-5; D ambiguous. The CDR3 sequence is 12 residues long. Germline CDR1 reads SGHNT; CDR2 reads YYREEE (reference sequence). The CDR3 region is CASSLGLETRYF. Here the CDR3 DNA reads TGTGCCAGCAGCTTGGGGTTGGAGACCCGGTACTTC.

About this clonotype itself: A read error may explain this, as a much larger clone is one base away. The CDR3 does not close with the conserved phenylalanine or tryptophan, likely indicating a read error. V usage is TRBV5-1 and J usage is TRBJ2-2; 10 bases map to TRBD1. The CDR3 has 14 residues. Germline values: CDR1 SGHRS, CDR2 YFSETQ. Trimming cost V 7 bases and J 4 bases; bases outside gene matches: 4. The CDR3 region has the DNA TGCGCCAGCGGCTGGACAGGGGGCACCGGGGAGCTGTTTTCT. Protein product: CASGWTGGTGELFS.

This clonotype was seen many times. The J gene is TRBJ2-3, the V gene TRBV20-1, with 10 bases identical to TRBD2. V shed 4 bases, J shed 9 bases, and the junction held 16 bases outside the gene matches. The germline CDR1 and CDR2 sequences are DFQATT and SNEGSKA (reference sequence). The CDR3 has 16 amino acids. CDR3 bases: TGCAGTGCTAAACCAATACTAGCGGGGAGGGAGATAACGCAGTATTTT. It specifies CSAKPILAGREITQYF.

This clonotype was found many times. The CDR3 is CASSWTGDGYTF. CDR3 DNA sequence: TGTGCCAGCAGTTGGACAGGGGATGGCTACACCTTC. The V gene is TRBV6-5, the J gene TRBJ1-2, with 9 bases fitting TRBD1. The germline gives CDR1 MNHEY, CDR2 SVGAGI. J was trimmed by 6 bases and V by 4 bases; bases with no gene match: 0. CDR3 size: 12 residues.

Regarding this clonotype: This clone may be a read error of a much larger clone one base away. The chain recombines TRBV7-2 with TRBJ2-7, with 8 bases fitting TRBD2. Looked up from germline, CDR1 is SGHTA and CDR2 is FQGNSA. The CDR3 length is 15 residues. Trimming at V came to 4 bases and at J to 3 bases, leaving 8 bases not matched to a gene. CDR3: CASSSYSGDGYEQYF. CDR3 sequence (DNA): TGTGCCAGCAGCTCATATAGCGGGGATGGCTACGAGCAGTACTTC. Full variable domain (missing parts from reference TRBV7-2 and TRBJ2-7): GAGVSQSPSNKVTEKGKDVELRCDPISGHTALYWYRQSLGQGLEFLIYFQGNSAPDKSGLPSDRFSAERTGGSVSTLTIQRTQQEDSAVYLCASSSYSGDGYEQYFGPGTRLTVT.

This clonotype has at least ten counts. The genes are TRBV5-1 and TRBJ2-5, with 14 bases identical to TRBD2. Trimming removed 4 bases from V and 1 base from J; junction bases left unmatched: 12. CDR3 length equals 19 residues. Germline lookup yields CDR1 SGHRS and CDR2 YFSETQ. CDR3 region: CASSPGTSGGQNFQETQYF. The CDR3, as DNA: TGCGCCAGCAGCCCAGGGACTAGCGGGGGCCAAAACTTCCAAGAGACCCAGTACTTC.

A word on this clonotype: Since a much larger clone is just one base distant, this may be a read error. The chain is built from TRBV5-1 and TRBJ1-4; perhaps TRBD1 as D (5 bases). With 4 bases removed from V and 8 bases from J, the gap between germline ends came to 15 bases. The germline V gene encodes CDR1 SGHRS and CDR2 YFSETQ. CDR3 length: 14 residues. This CDR3 reads CASSAGPGREKLFF. CDR3 sequence (DNA): TGCGCCAGCAGCGCAGGTCCAGGGCGGGAAAAACTGTTTTTT.

This clonotype was recorded at least ten times. The chain couples TRBV6-5 to TRBJ1-2, with D hard to call. The CDR3 is 12 amino acids. Germline CDR1 is MNHEY and CDR2 is SVGAGI. V was cut by 0 bases and J by 7 bases, with 6 bases left in between. The CDR3 DNA is TGTGCCAGCAGTTACTCTACGCCTGGCTACACCTTC. It yields the protein CASSYSTPGYTF.

This clonotype was detected a few times. The chain has TRBV28 and TRBJ2-5; D remains ambiguous. CDR1 MDHEN and CDR2 SYDVKM come from the germline V gene. This CDR3 spans 11 amino acids. Trimming took off 7 bases at V and 2 bases at J, with 5 bases between the two ends. CDR3 bases: TGTGCCAGCAAGGTGCAAGAGACCCAGTACTTC. Translated: CASKVQETQYF. Full variable domain (outside the CDR3, taken from reference TRBV28 and TRBJ2-5): DVKVTQSSRYLVKRTGEKVFLECVQDMDHENMFWYRQDPGLGLRLIYFSYDVKMKEKGDIPEGYSVSREKKERFSLILESASTNQTSMYLCASKVQETQYFGPGTRLLVL.

This clonotype showed up many times. V and J are TRBV6-5 and TRBJ1-6; no definite D call. The CDR3 is made up of 14 amino acids. CDR1 MNHEY and CDR2 SVGAGI come from the germline V gene. V was shortened by 5 bases and J by 8 bases, with 13 bases between the two germline ends. As DNA, the CDR3 is TGTGCCAGCAGTCCTGTTTACTCTGATTCACCCCTCCACTTT. Translation gives CASSPVYSDSPLHF.

The chain links TRBV28 to TRBJ1-5; 11 nucleotides agree with TRBD1. The CDR3 has 14 amino acids. CDR1 is MDHEN, CDR2 SYDVKM, per germline. After removal of 6 bases from V and 6 bases from J, the junction contained 4 bases not matched to a gene. The CDR3 nucleotides are TGTGCCAGCAGCGGACAGGGGGCAGTTCAGCCCCAGCATTTT. Its protein product is CASSGQGAVQPQHF.

On this clonotype itself: Since a much larger clone is just one base distant, this may be a read error. The CDR3 DNA is TGTGCCACCAGCATGGAACAGGGTGCGGGCTCTGGGGCCAACGACCTGACTTTC. Protein product: CATSMEQGAGSGANDLTF. The gene calls are TRBV15 and TRBJ2-6; D might be TRBD1 (6 bases). There are 18 residues in the CDR3. Looked up from germline, CDR1 is LNHNV and CDR2 is YYDKDF (reference sequence).